This TCR beta chain was captured by sequencing in a study of T cell responses to AZD1222 COVID-19 vaccine. Study details: The analysis combined second doses at about 4 or about 12 weeks. Study-wide points: The donors showed a predominance of white British ancestry and of females, with possible underestimation of clonal diversity.

To note about this clone: The antigen is unknown.

The CDR3 runs 14 residues. Trimming removed 1 base at V and 5 bases at J, with 8 bases between. Germline CDR1 reads MDHEN; CDR2 reads SYDVKM. Profiled with immunoSEQ multiplex PCR; TCRdb holds only in-frame clones, not every one. The sample shows 85,000 to 100,000 clones, around 94% of them seen only once. The sample consisted of peripheral blood, taken on day 0 of AZD1222 vaccination. The source of this sequence is an adult in good health. The rearrangement joins TRBV28 to TRBJ2-2; D is unclear. DNA for the CDR3: TGTGCCAGCAGTTTATCCGGACGGACCGGGGAGCTGTTTTTT. Amino acid sequence: CASSLSGRTGELFF.